The TCR beta chain under discussion was sequenced for a study of human T cells and chemical hapten exposure. Study overall: The study patch tested 0.01% DPC on the upper back and read results at 6 days.

CDR3 length equals 15 residues. V lost 2 bases and J 5 bases, leaving 15 bases between the germline ends. The germline CDR1 and CDR2 sequences are LNHNV and YYDKDF (reference sequence). Unique molecular identifiers were attached to individual cDNA molecules during library preparation. In the study's own analysis: Per sample, the median was approximately 100,000 TCRs, with values from around 24,000 to 710,000. Each CDR3 protein gets one entry after TCRdb re-called the RACE reads with MiXCR. The V and J calls were not made by the authors but by TCRdb's processing. The table lists some 200,000 distinct CDR3 sequences, 20% to 25% of them singletons. Described time point: patch test 1, 2 weeks after DPC sensitization. Treatment denoted: therapeutic diphenylcyclopropenone sensitization with weekly scalp DPC. This clonotype came up a few times.

This material consisted of whole blood, taken in connection with sensitization to the hapten diphenylcyclopropenone (DPC). The sequence derives from a woman aged 50 to 60 with alopecia areata. Some clones in this sample may be carry-over from other donors' samples. This chain uses TRBV15 with TRBJ2-5, with D possibly being TRBD2 (5 bases). The CDR3 here is CATSRSPLVSETQYF. The CDR3 region has the DNA TGTGCCACCAGCAGATCCCCACTAGTTAGTGAGACCCAGTACTTC.